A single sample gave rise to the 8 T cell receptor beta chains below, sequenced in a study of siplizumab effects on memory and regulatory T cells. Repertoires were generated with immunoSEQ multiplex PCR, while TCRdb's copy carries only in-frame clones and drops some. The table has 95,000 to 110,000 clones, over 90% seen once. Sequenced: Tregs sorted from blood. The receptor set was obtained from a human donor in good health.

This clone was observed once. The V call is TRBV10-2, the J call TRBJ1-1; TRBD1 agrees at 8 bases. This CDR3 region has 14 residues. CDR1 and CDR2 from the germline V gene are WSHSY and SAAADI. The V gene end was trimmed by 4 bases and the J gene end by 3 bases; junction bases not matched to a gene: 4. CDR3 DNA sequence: TGCGCCAGCAGTGCAGGGGGCTTTCACACTGAAGCTTTCTTT. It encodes CASSAGGFHTEAFF.

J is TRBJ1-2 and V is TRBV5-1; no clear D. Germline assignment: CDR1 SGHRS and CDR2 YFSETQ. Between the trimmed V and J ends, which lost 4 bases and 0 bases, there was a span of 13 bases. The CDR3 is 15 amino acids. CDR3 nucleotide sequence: TGCGCCAGCAGCCGAGGAGAGATTTCTAACTATGGCTACACCTTC. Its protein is CASSRGEISNYGYTF.

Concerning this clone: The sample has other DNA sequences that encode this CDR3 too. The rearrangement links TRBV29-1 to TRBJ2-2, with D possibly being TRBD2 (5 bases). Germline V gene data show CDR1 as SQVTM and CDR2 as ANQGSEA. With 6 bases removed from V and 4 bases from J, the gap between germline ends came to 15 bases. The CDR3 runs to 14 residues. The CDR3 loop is CSVRPGTTTGELFF. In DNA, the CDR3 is TGCAGCGTGCGCCCGGGAACCACCACCGGGGAGCTGTTTTTT.

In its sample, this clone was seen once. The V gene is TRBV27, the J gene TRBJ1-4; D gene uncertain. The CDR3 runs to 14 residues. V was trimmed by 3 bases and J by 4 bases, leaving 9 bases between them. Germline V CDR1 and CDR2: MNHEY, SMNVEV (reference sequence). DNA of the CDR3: TGTGCCAGCAGTTTTCGGGCGGATAATGAAAAACTGTTTTTT. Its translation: CASSFRADNEKLFF.

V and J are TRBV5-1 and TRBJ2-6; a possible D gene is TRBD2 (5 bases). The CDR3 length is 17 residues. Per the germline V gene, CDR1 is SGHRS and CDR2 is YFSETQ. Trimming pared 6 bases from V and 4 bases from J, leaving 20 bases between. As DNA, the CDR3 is TGCGCCAGCACATTTGGTGGACTGTCGGGAGGGGCCAACGTCCTGACTTTC. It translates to CASTFGGLSGGANVLTF.

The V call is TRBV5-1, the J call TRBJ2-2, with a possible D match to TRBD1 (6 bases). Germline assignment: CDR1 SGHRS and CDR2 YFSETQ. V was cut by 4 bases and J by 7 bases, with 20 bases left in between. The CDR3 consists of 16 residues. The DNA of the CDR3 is TGCGCCAGCAGCGCACGACCAGGGGCAGGAGGCGGGGAGCTGTTTTTT. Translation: CASSARPGAGGGELFF.

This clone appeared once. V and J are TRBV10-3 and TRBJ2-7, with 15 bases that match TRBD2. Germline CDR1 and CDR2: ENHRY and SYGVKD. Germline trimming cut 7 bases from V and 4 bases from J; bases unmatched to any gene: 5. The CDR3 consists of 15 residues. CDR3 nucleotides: TGTGCCATCAACACCGGGACTAGCGGGGGGTACGAGCAGTACTTC. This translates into CAINTGTSGGYEQYF.

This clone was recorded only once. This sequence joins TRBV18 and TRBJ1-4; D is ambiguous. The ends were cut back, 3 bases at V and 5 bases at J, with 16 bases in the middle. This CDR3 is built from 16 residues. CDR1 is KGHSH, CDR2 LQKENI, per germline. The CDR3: CASSPLRRAGNEKLFF. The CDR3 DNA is TGTGCCAGCTCACCGCTTCGGAGGGCCGGGAATGAAAAACTGTTTTTT.